A selection of T cell receptor beta chains follows, all from one sample in a study of shared clonotypes between healthy human individuals. TCRdb's table, derived via immunoSEQ multiplex PCR, lists solely in-frame clones and lacks some. The sample lists 850,000 to 1,200,000 clones, around 74% occurring once. Sequencing was carried out using memory CD4+ T cells sorted from blood. The receptors were sampled from a man aged 18 to 29 in good health. Both conserved end residues are part of each CDR3. D genes are given only for firm matches. The size of a clone is reported for some rows only, either as once, few or many, or as a class for expanded clones.

DNA: TGTGCCAGCAGCCTCGGGGGGGCCGAGGAGACCCAGTACTTC
CDR3: CASSLGGAEETQYF
D: TRBD2
J: TRBJ2-5
V: TRBV6-1
size: -

DNA: TGCGCCAGCAACCAGGACAGGGTAAGCAATCAGCCCCAGCATTTT
CDR3: CASNQDRVSNQPQHF
D: TRBD1
J: TRBJ1-5
V: TRBV4-1
size: once

DNA: TGTGCCAGCAGCTTACAGACGGGTGAGCAGTACTTC
CDR3: CASSLQTGEQYF
D: -
J: TRBJ2-7
V: TRBV5-6
size: -

DNA: TGTGCCATCAGTGAGTCTAGCGAGGGGTACAATGAGCAGTTCTTC
CDR3: CAISESSEGYNEQFF
D: -
J: TRBJ2-1
V: TRBV6-1
size: -

DNA: TGTGCCAGCAGCCGGGGAGAGGGCCCCTCGGGGTCCCAGCATTTT
CDR3: CASSRGEGPSGSQHF
D: -
J: TRBJ1-5
V: TRBV2
size: -

DNA: TGTGCCTGGAGTGTTACGGGGGGCGGACAGCCCCAGCATTTT
CDR3: CAWSVTGGGQPQHF
D: -
J: TRBJ1-5
V: TRBV30
size: -

DNA: TGCGCCAGCAGCTTGAGTCTCTCCATTCAGGAGACCCAGTACTTC
CDR3: CASSLSLSIQETQYF
D: -
J: TRBJ2-5
V: TRBV5-1
size: -

DNA: TGTGCCAGCAGCTTAGTTTTCGGGACCTACGAGCAGTACTTC
CDR3: CASSLVFGTYEQYF
D: -
J: TRBJ2-7
V: TRBV7-2
size: -

DNA: TGTGCCAGCAGAGGGGGAGGGGCGAGCACTGAAGCTTTCTTT
CDR3: CASRGGGASTEAFF
D: -
J: TRBJ1-1
V: TRBV28
size: -

DNA: TGTGCCAGCAGATCTAGCGGGAACGCCTACAATGAGCAGTTCTTC
CDR3: CASRSSGNAYNEQFF
D: TRBD2
J: TRBJ2-1
V: TRBV7-9
size: -

DNA: TGTGCCAGCAGCCCGCTTACAGGGAGAACTGAAGCTTTCTTT
CDR3: CASSPLTGRTEAFF
D: -
J: TRBJ1-1
V: TRBV14
size: -

DNA: TGTGCCAGTAGTATGCGTGTGCAGGGACGGCAGCCCCAGCATTTT
CDR3: CASSMRVQGRQPQHF
D: -
J: TRBJ1-5
V: TRBV19
size: -

DNA: TGTGCCAGCAGCCCCACAGGGAGGGACACAGATACGCAGTATTTT
CDR3: CASSPTGRDTDTQYF
D: -
J: TRBJ2-3
V: TRBV6-1
size: -

DNA: TGTGCCAGCAGTGAAAGCAGCAATCAGCCCCAGCATTTT
CDR3: CASSESSNQPQHF
D: -
J: TRBJ1-5
V: TRBV6-4
size: -

DNA: TGTGCCAGCAGCTTAGCGGGGCGGGAGGGTGGAGAGCAGTTCTTC
CDR3: CASSLAGREGGEQFF
D: TRBD2
J: TRBJ2-1
V: TRBV7-2
size: -

DNA: TGCAGCGCCACCAGACTAGCGCGAAATGAGCAGTTCTTC
CDR3: CSATRLARNEQFF
D: TRBD2
J: TRBJ2-1
V: TRBV29-1
size: few

DNA: TGTGCCAGCAGCGGTACAGGGGGAGAGACCCAGTACTTC
CDR3: CASSGTGGETQYF
D: TRBD1
J: TRBJ2-5
V: TRBV5-6
size: -

DNA: TGTGCCAGTATCCCGAAGGAAGGGGCCAGGGGATACTATGGCTACACCTTC
CDR3: CASIPKEGARGYYGYTF
D: -
J: TRBJ1-2
V: TRBV19
size: -

DNA: TGTGCCAGCAGCCAAGCGGCGGGGGGACCATACGAGCAGTACTTC
CDR3: CASSQAAGGPYEQYF
D: TRBD2
J: TRBJ2-7
V: TRBV4-2
size: -

DNA: TGCGCCAGCAGCCCGGGGGGCGGGAGGCCCGCCTACGAGCAGTACTTC
CDR3: CASSPGGGRPAYEQYF
D: TRBD2
J: TRBJ2-7
V: TRBV5-1
size: -

DNA: TGCGCCAGCAGCGCGGACAGGGGGCTGTCCTACGAGCAGTACTTC
CDR3: CASSADRGLSYEQYF
D: TRBD1
J: TRBJ2-7
V: TRBV5-1
size: -

DNA: TGTGCCATCATGGGACAGGGATCCTACGAGCAGTACTTC
CDR3: CAIMGQGSYEQYF
D: TRBD1
J: TRBJ2-7
V: TRBV10-3
size: -

DNA: TGTGCCAGCTCACCACCCGGGACCTTCTATGGCTACACCTTC
CDR3: CASSPPGTFYGYTF
D: -
J: TRBJ1-2
V: TRBV18
size: once

DNA: TGTGCCAGCACTCCCTCAAGGGGTTTGAACACTGAAGCTTTCTTT
CDR3: CASTPSRGLNTEAFF
D: -
J: TRBJ1-1
V: TRBV6-6
size: -

DNA: TGTGCCAGCAGCGACGACAGGGTCGATGAGCAGTTCTTC
CDR3: CASSDDRVDEQFF
D: TRBD1
J: TRBJ2-1
V: TRBV28
size: -

DNA: TGCGCCAGCAGCTTGGTTGGGGGCGGGAACACTGAAGCTTTCTTT
CDR3: CASSLVGGGNTEAFF
D: -
J: TRBJ1-1
V: TRBV5-1
size: few

DNA: TGCGCCAGCGCCCGGGACTCGGGCACAGATACGCAGTATTTT
CDR3: CASARDSGTDTQYF
D: -
J: TRBJ2-3
V: TRBV5-1
size: many

DNA: TGTGCCAGCAGTGAAGCGGGTAGAGGTGGCTACACCTTC
CDR3: CASSEAGRGGYTF
D: -
J: TRBJ1-2
V: TRBV6-1
size: -

DNA: TGTGCCAGCCCCCCGTTGCGGGGGCTTTTTAATTCACCCCTCCACTTT
CDR3: CASPPLRGLFNSPLHF
D: -
J: TRBJ1-6
V: TRBV6-6
size: -

DNA: TGCGCCAGCAGCTTGTTAAGCGGGTCCTACAATGAGCAGTTCTTC
CDR3: CASSLLSGSYNEQFF
D: -
J: TRBJ2-1
V: TRBV5-1
size: -

DNA: TGTGCCAGCAGGTTACAGGCCCACTATGGCTACACCTTC
CDR3: CASRLQAHYGYTF
D: -
J: TRBJ1-2
V: TRBV6-5
size: -

DNA: TGTGCCAGCAGCCAAGATGGGGACAGGGATTCACCCCTCCACTTT
CDR3: CASSQDGDRDSPLHF
D: TRBD1
J: TRBJ1-6
V: TRBV4-2
size: -

DNA: TGTGCCAGCAGTACCAGTGGGGACGGCAATCAGCCCCAGCATTTT
CDR3: CASSTSGDGNQPQHF
D: -
J: TRBJ1-5
V: TRBV28
size: -

DNA: TGTGCCAGCAGTTTATGGGGGAGCGGGACCGGGGAGCTGTTTTTT
CDR3: CASSLWGSGTGELFF
D: -
J: TRBJ2-2
V: TRBV28
size: once

DNA: TGCGCCAGCAGCTTGGCTAGCGGGGTAATCAATGAGCAGTTCTTC
CDR3: CASSLASGVINEQFF
D: TRBD2
J: TRBJ2-1
V: TRBV5-1
size: -

DNA: TGTGCCAGCAGCAGCCGACAGGGGACAGGAAACACCATATATTTT
CDR3: CASSSRQGTGNTIYF
D: TRBD1
J: TRBJ1-3
V: TRBV4-2
size: -

DNA: TGTGCCAGCAGCCCTCGGACAGGGGAGGGTGAAAAACTGTTTTTT
CDR3: CASSPRTGEGEKLFF
D: TRBD1
J: TRBJ1-4
V: TRBV7-9
size: -

DNA: TGTGCCAGTGGTCAGGGAAACCAGCCCCAGCATTTT
CDR3: CASGQGNQPQHF
D: -
J: TRBJ1-5
V: TRBV19
size: -

DNA: TGCGCCAGCAGCCTCAGTACAGCCAGCACAGATACGCAGTATTTT
CDR3: CASSLSTASTDTQYF
D: -
J: TRBJ2-3
V: TRBV5-1
size: -

DNA: TGTGCCAGCAGCGTAGATAGCGGGAGGGGGGAGACCCAGTACTTC
CDR3: CASSVDSGRGETQYF
D: TRBD2
J: TRBJ2-5
V: TRBV9
size: -

DNA: TGTGCCAGCAGTTTAAGGGGATTTGGCTACACCTTC
CDR3: CASSLRGFGYTF
D: -
J: TRBJ1-2
V: TRBV28
size: -

DNA: TGTGCCAGCAGCCCCCTGACAGTGAACACTGAAGCTTTCTTT
CDR3: CASSPLTVNTEAFF
D: -
J: TRBJ1-1
V: TRBV14
size: -

DNA: TGTGCCAGCAGCTTGGGTAGCGGGAGGGCCGGGGAGACCCAGTACTTC
CDR3: CASSLGSGRAGETQYF
D: TRBD2
J: TRBJ2-5
V: TRBV5-4
size: -

DNA: TGTGCCAGCAGTGAAGAGCGGGCGGGGAACACCGGGGAGCTGTTTTTT
CDR3: CASSEERAGNTGELFF
D: -
J: TRBJ2-2
V: TRBV2
size: once

DNA: TGTGCCAGCAGTTTACAGGCAGGGAACTCCTACGAGCAGTACTTC
CDR3: CASSLQAGNSYEQYF
D: -
J: TRBJ2-7
V: TRBV28
size: -

DNA: TGTGCCAGCAGCTTGAAAGCGGGGGGGCCAACAGATACGCAGTATTTT
CDR3: CASSLKAGGPTDTQYF
D: TRBD2
J: TRBJ2-3
V: TRBV7-2
size: -

DNA: TGCGCCAGCAGCCCAAAGGAGGCTAGCGGAACCTACGAGCAGTACTTC
CDR3: CASSPKEASGTYEQYF
D: TRBD2
J: TRBJ2-7
V: TRBV4-1
size: once

DNA: TGTGCCTGGACTCCAGGTCCTGAAAAACTGTTTTTT
CDR3: CAWTPGPEKLFF
D: -
J: TRBJ1-4
V: TRBV30
size: -

DNA: TGTGCCAGCAGCTTGGCGGGGGGCTATGGCTACACCTTC
CDR3: CASSLAGGYGYTF
D: -
J: TRBJ1-2
V: TRBV5-6
size: -

DNA: TGCGCCAGCAGCTTGGGTTTCTCTGGAAACACCATATATTTT
CDR3: CASSLGFSGNTIYF
D: -
J: TRBJ1-3
V: TRBV5-1
size: -

DNA: TGTGCCAGCACCCCGGGGTCCGGGGGCGATTCACCCCTCCACTTT
CDR3: CASTPGSGGDSPLHF
D: -
J: TRBJ1-6
V: TRBV6-5
size: -

DNA: TGTGCCAGCAGCGTAGGGGAGGGCCGGTACAATGAGCAGTTCTTC
CDR3: CASSVGEGRYNEQFF
D: TRBD2
J: TRBJ2-1
V: TRBV9
size: -

DNA: TGTGCCAGCAGTCCTGGCGGGGGGGGGACTGCTAGGAACACCATATATTTT
CDR3: CASSPGGGGTARNTIYF
D: -
J: TRBJ1-3
V: TRBV2
size: -

DNA: TGTGCCAGCAGCCCCTGGCGGGAGAGGGCAGATACGCAGTATTTT
CDR3: CASSPWRERADTQYF
D: TRBD2
J: TRBJ2-3
V: TRBV6-6
size: few

DNA: TGTGCCAGCAGCGGAAGAGCGGGAGCTGGAGAGCAGTACTTC
CDR3: CASSGRAGAGEQYF
D: TRBD2
J: TRBJ2-7
V: TRBV7-2
size: few

DNA: TGTGCCAGCAGTGAAGGGGTGCCAGTTACCTCTGGAAACACCATATATTTT
CDR3: CASSEGVPVTSGNTIYF
D: -
J: TRBJ1-3
V: TRBV6-1
size: -

DNA: TGTGCCCCGCCGTATGGCTACACCTTC
CDR3: CAPPYGYTF
D: -
J: TRBJ1-2
V: TRBV6-4
size: -

DNA: TGTGCCAGCAGCCTAGGGGGACAGTTCAATCAGCCCCAGCATTTT
CDR3: CASSLGGQFNQPQHF
D: TRBD1
J: TRBJ1-5
V: TRBV28
size: -